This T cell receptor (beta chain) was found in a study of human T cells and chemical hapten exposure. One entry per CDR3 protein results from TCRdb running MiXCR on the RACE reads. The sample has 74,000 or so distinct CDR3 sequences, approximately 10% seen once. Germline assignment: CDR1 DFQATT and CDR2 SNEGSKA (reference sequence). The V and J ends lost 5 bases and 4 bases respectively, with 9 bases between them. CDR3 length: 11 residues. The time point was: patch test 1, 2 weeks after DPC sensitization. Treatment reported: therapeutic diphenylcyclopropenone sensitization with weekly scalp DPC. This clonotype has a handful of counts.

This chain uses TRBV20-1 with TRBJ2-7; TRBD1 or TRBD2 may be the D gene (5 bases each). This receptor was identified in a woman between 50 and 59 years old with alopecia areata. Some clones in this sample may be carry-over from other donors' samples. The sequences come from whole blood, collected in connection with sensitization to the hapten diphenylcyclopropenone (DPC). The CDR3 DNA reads TGCAGTGCTTTGTGGGGGTACGAGCAGTACTTC. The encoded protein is CSALWGYEQYF.